The clone carrying this TCR beta chain was seen a handful of times. Antigen: not known. The data stem from a study of T cell repertoires in cytomegalovirus infection. Looking at the study overall: Newly reported HLA-C-restricted and thoroughly characterized HLA-B-restricted CMV epitopes were employed. An indication of both CMV infection and matching HLA type came from public TCR beta signatures.

Germline V gene lookup returns CDR1 KGHSH and CDR2 LQKENI. The CDR3 is made up of 14 amino acids. Trimming left V 3 bases short and J 5 bases short, with 13 bases between. Using its own MiXCR run on the reads, TCRdb lists one record per CDR3 protein. Seen here are fewer than 650,000 distinct CDR3 sequences, 40% observed once, and the top ten hold roughly 50%. This sequence originates from a human donor in good health (CMV status not recorded). Some clones in this sample may be carry-over from other donors' samples. The rearrangement uses TRBV18 and TRBJ2-5, with D perhaps matching TRBD2 (6 bases). The material sequenced was cultured PBMCs, taken from culture after CMV antigen stimulation. The CDR3 coding sequence is TGTGCCAGCTCACCTGGTCAGGGAGGTGAGACCCAGTACTTC. It codes for CASSPGQGGETQYF.